The 5 T cell receptor beta chains listed next were all sequenced from one sample in a study of CD8 T cells in Susac syndrome. With random hexamers, reverse transcription was performed on roughly 0.5 to 1 ug of RNA. TCRdb reprocessed the immunoSEQ multiplex PCR reads via MiXCR and lists one record per CDR3 protein. The sample yields some 190,000 distinct CDR3 sequences, 90% to 96% seen once. Input material: CD4+ T cells from PBMCs. The origin of the receptors is a human donor with multiple sclerosis.

The chain has TRBV9 and TRBJ2-5, with D perhaps matching TRBD1 (6 bases). Germline CDR1 and CDR2: SGDLS and YYNGEE. This CDR3 comprises 13 residues. V was pared by 5 bases and J by 2 bases, with 10 bases between. The chain's CDR3 is CASSVGQQETQYF. In nucleotides, the CDR3 is TGTGCCAGCAGTGTCGGACAGCAAGAGACCCAGTACTTC.

Here the CDR3 DNA reads TGTGCCAGCAGTGACTCGGCAGGGCATGAGCAGTTCTTC. It yields the protein CASSDSAGHEQFF. The chain carries TRBV6-4 and TRBJ2-1; a possible D gene is TRBD1 (5 bases). Germline-derived CDR1 and CDR2 are MRHNA and SNTAGT. V lost 0 bases and J 8 bases, leaving 8 bases between the germline ends. This CDR3 is 13 amino acids long.

This rearrangement joins TRBV20-1 to TRBJ2-6; D call uncertain. The V gene lost 3 bases and the J gene lost 0 bases, with 9 bases spanning the gap. Germline loops: CDR1 DFQATT, CDR2 SNEGSKA (reference sequence). This CDR3 region has 15 residues. As DNA, the CDR3 is TGCAGTGCTAGTGCCGTTCTCTCTGGGGCCAACGTCCTGACTTTC. Translated: CSASAVLSGANVLTF.

The J gene is TRBJ1-2, the V gene TRBV12-3 or TRBV12-4; weak D call: TRBD1 (5 bases). Trimming stripped 7 bases from V and 8 bases from J, with 14 bases between. CDR3 length: 12 amino acids. The CDR3 is CASTMQGSGYTF. The CDR3 nucleotides read TGTGCCAGCACCATGCAGGGATCGGGCTACACCTTC.

The chain uses TRBV2 and TRBJ2-3; 7 bases match TRBD1. This CDR3 spans 16 amino acids. CDR1 is SNHLY and CDR2 is FYNNEI in the germline V gene. The J segment lost 3 bases and the V segment lost 8 bases, leaving 14 bases of the junction unmatched. This CDR3 reads CASSPLGTALTDTQYF. The CDR3 region has the DNA TGTGCCAGCTCCCCCCTCGGGACAGCTCTAACAGATACGCAGTATTTT.